A selection of T cell receptor beta chains follows, all from one sample in a study of beta chain features in type 1 diabetes. Assay used: immunoSEQ multiplex PCR; TCRdb lists only in-frame clones, some missing. The table shows about 16,000 clones, with roughly 56% occurring only once. Sequencing used stem cell memory CD4+ T cells from blood. These receptors were collected from a woman between 18 and 29 years old in good health. CDR3s include the opening cysteine and the closing phenylalanine or tryptophan. A D gene is named only where the DNA matches it firmly. Clone sizes are given selectively: once, few, many, or a class where the clone is expanded.

size,length,V,J,D,DNA,CDR3
.,14,TRBV6-6,TRBJ2-3,.,TGTGCCAGCAGTCCGGACCCGAGGGCAGATACGCAGTATTTT,CASSPDPRADTQYF
.,15,TRBV11-2,TRBJ2-5,.,TGTGCCAGCAGCTTCCCCTTCGGCGGCGGGGAGACCCAGTACTTC,CASSFPFGGGETQYF
.,17,TRBV5-1,TRBJ2-5,TRBD2,TGCGCCAGCAGCTTGAGGCTAGCGGGAGGGTCAGGGGAGACCCAGTACTTC,CASSLRLAGGSGETQYF
few,15,TRBV28,TRBJ2-3,TRBD2,TGTGCCAGCAGTTTATCTAGCGGGGTCACAGATACGCAGTATTTT,CASSLSSGVTDTQYF
.,13,TRBV28,TRBJ2-1,.,TGTGCCAGCAGTTTAGGAGGGCAGGATGAGCAGTTCTTC,CASSLGGQDEQFF
.,15,TRBV28,TRBJ1-2,TRBD1,TGTGCCAGCAGTCGCACACAGGGGGGCAACTATGGCTACACCTTC,CASSRTQGGNYGYTF
.,15,TRBV10-1,TRBJ2-1,TRBD2,TGCGCCAGCAGCCAGGGAACTAGCGGGGAGATGGGGCAGTTCTTC,CASSQGTSGEMGQFF
.,15,TRBV2,TRBJ2-7,TRBD2,TGTGCCAGCATGGAAGTTAGCGGGAGAGGAAACGAGCAGTACTTC,CASMEVSGRGNEQYF
.,15,TRBV6-1,TRBJ2-3,TRBD2,TGTGCCAGCAATGGGGAGCGGGGGGGCCTAGATACGCAGTATTTT,CASNGERGGLDTQYF
few,15,TRBV25-1,TRBJ1-1,TRBD1,TGTGCCAGCAGTGAATGGAAAGGGGGCCACACTGAAGCTTTCTTT,CASSEWKGGHTEAFF
.,13,TRBV30,TRBJ1-6,TRBD1,TGTGCCTGGAGTGTAGGGACAGGGCCACCCCTCCACTTT,CAWSVGTGPPLHF
.,14,TRBV11-2,TRBJ1-5,.,TGTGCCAGCAGCCCCCTGGGGGGGAATCAGCCCCAGCATTTT,CASSPLGGNQPQHF
.,14,TRBV12-5,TRBJ2-1,.,TGTGCTAGTGGCCCTAGCCCCGGGCGGAATGAGCAGTTCTTC,CASGPSPGRNEQFF
.,13,TRBV11-2,TRBJ2-1,.,TGTGCCAGCAGCACCGCGGTCGGGGGTGAGCAGTTCTTC,CASSTAVGGEQFF
.,16,TRBV5-6,TRBJ2-3,.,TGTGCCAGCAGCCGTAGACGGGGCAGGGGTGGAGATACGCAGTATTTT,CASSRRRGRGGDTQYF
.,17,TRBV14,TRBJ2-2,TRBD2,TGTGCCAGCAGCCCTCGGGGGGCTAGCGGGATGACCGGGGAGCTGTTTTTT,CASSPRGASGMTGELFF
.,12,TRBV30,TRBJ1-2,TRBD1,TGTGCCTGGAGCGGGACAGCTTATGGCTACACCTTC,CAWSGTAYGYTF